These 29 T cell receptor beta chains share one sample of origin, sequenced in a study of identical twins. TCRdb re-called the 5' RACE reads with MiXCR, one entry per CDR3 protein. Of about 200,000 distinct CDR3 sequences in the sample, approximately 5.9% are singletons; the top ten hold less than 15%. The same sample was also used in a study of T cells expressing NK-cell markers.

The source material was CD8+ T cells sorted from blood. The receptors here all came from a woman younger than 35 in good health.

The sample holds a few counts of this clonotype. The chain joins TRBV6-2 or TRBV6-3 to TRBJ1-1, with 9 positions matching TRBD1. J lost 6 bases, V lost 5 bases, and 7 bases had no gene match. The CDR3 is 14 residues long. In germline, CDR1 is MNHEY, CDR2 SVGEGT. The CDR3 coding sequence is TGTGCCAGCAGTAACAGGGGGCGCCGAGCTGAAGCTTTCTTT. It is translated as CASSNRGRRAEAFF.

The V gene is TRBV20-1, the J gene TRBJ1-3; 7 bases line up with TRBD1. The trim removed 2 bases at V and 2 bases at J, leaving 0 bases unmatched. The CDR3 length is 13 residues. The V gene's germline CDR1 is DFQATT and CDR2 SNEGSKA (reference sequence). CDR3 protein: CSARQGAGNTIYF. As DNA, the CDR3 is TGCAGTGCTAGACAGGGGGCTGGAAACACCATATATTTT.

The sample holds a few counts of this clonotype. This chain joins TRBV3-1 and TRBJ2-3; D ambiguous. The CDR3 covers 13 residues. Germline V gene sequence: CDR1 LGHDT, CDR2 YNNKEL (reference sequence). Trimming pared 3 bases from V and 8 bases from J, leaving 12 bases between. CDR3 in DNA: TGTGCCAGCAGCCAGAGAACTCGGAGTACGCAGTATTTT. The encoded protein is CASSQRTRSTQYF.

This clonotype occurred many times. The chain carries TRBV9 and TRBJ2-7; 7 nucleotides match TRBD1. The trim removed 0 bases at V and 2 bases at J, leaving 5 bases unmatched. Germline values: CDR1 SGDLS, CDR2 YYNGEE. The CDR3 runs 15 residues. CDR3 DNA: TGTGCCAGCAGCGTAGGAGGGACAGATGCCTACGAGCAGTACTTC. Encoded protein: CASSVGGTDAYEQYF.

This clonotype was seen repeatedly, ten times or more. The J gene is TRBJ1-4, the V gene TRBV5-1, with D hard to call. This CDR3 has 14 amino acids. Germline assignment: CDR1 SGHRS and CDR2 YFSETQ. Trimming took 4 bases from V and 12 from J, leaving 19 bases between them. The DNA of the CDR3 is TGCGCCAGCAGCCCGACCGGGGATCTGAAGGAACTGTTTTTT. This translates into CASSPTGDLKELFF.

This clonotype was counted many times. V gene TRBV30 combines with J gene TRBJ1-1; D is uncertain. Trimming left V 5 bases short and J 3 bases short, with 7 bases between. This CDR3 has 11 amino acids. Germline CDR1 and CDR2: GTSNPN and SVGIG (reference sequence). CDR3 amino acids: CAWGWDTEAFF. The CDR3, as DNA: TGTGCCTGGGGGTGGGACACTGAAGCTTTCTTT.

In this sample, this clonotype turned up many times. V and J are TRBV20-1 and TRBJ2-7; D may match TRBD1 or TRBD2 (5 bases each). V was trimmed by 5 bases and J by 2 bases, leaving 10 bases between them. The CDR3 is 12 amino acids. CDR1 is DFQATT and CDR2 is SNEGSKA in the germline V gene (reference sequence). This chain's CDR3 is CSARDRAYEQYF. The CDR3 DNA sequence: TGCAGTGCTCGGGACCGAGCCTACGAGCAGTACTTC.

In this sample, this clonotype turned up many times. V and J are TRBV20-1 and TRBJ2-2; either TRBD1 or TRBD2 may supply D (6 bases each). The CDR3 is 15 amino acids. V dropped 6 bases and J dropped 6 bases, with 20 bases sitting between them. CDR1 DFQATT and CDR2 SNEGSKA come from the germline V gene (reference sequence). The CDR3, as DNA: TGCAGTGCCACGACAGGCGGGGAAGTTCCCGGGGAGCTGTTTTTT. Translation gives CSATTGGEVPGELFF.

The V and J genes are TRBV3-1 and TRBJ2-1, with 13 positions matching TRBD2. Germline assignment: CDR1 LGHDT and CDR2 YNNKEL (reference sequence). This CDR3 has 17 amino acids. After removal of 4 bases from V and 7 bases from J, the junction contained 10 bases not matched to a gene. The CDR3 here is CASSPMTSGRPENEQFF. In nucleotides, the CDR3 is TGTGCCAGCAGCCCGATGACTAGCGGGAGGCCTGAGAATGAGCAGTTCTTC.

This clonotype came up many times. Here the CDR3 DNA reads TGTGCCAGTAGGAGCGTATCCTACAATGAGCAGTTCTTC. This sequence encodes CASRSVSYNEQFF. The rearrangement joins TRBV2 to TRBJ2-1; D gene uncertain. Germline V gene lookup returns CDR1 SNHLY and CDR2 FYNNEI. V was clipped by 9 bases and J by 1 base, with 10 bases between them. The CDR3 consists of 13 residues.

This clonotype turned up a few times. The chain combines TRBV4-2 with TRBJ2-1, with D possibly matching TRBD2 (6 bases). Germline V CDR1 and CDR2: LGHNA, YNFKEQ. The CDR3 totals 17 residues. V was pared by 0 bases and J by 8 bases, with 20 bases between. The CDR3 sequence: CASSQEAGIFVVDEQFF. CDR3 coding DNA: TGTGCCAGCAGCCAAGAGGCGGGAATTTTTGTCGTCGATGAGCAGTTCTTC.

This clonotype was observed at least ten times. The chain has TRBV7-9 and TRBJ2-1, with TRBD2 identical over 7 bases. CDR1 is SEHNR and CDR2 is FQNEAQ in the germline V gene (reference sequence). The ends lost 5 bases at V and 3 bases at J; junction bases unmatched: 7. CDR3 length equals 15 residues. CDR3 nucleotides: TGTGCCAGCAGCACAGCGGGATTGTTCTACAATGAGCAGTTCTTC. This encodes CASSTAGLFYNEQFF.

In this sample, this clonotype turned up many times. V is TRBV12-3 or TRBV12-4 and J is TRBJ2-1; 11 positions agree with TRBD2. The V segment lost 0 bases and the J segment 0 bases; nucleotides outside the gene matches: 10. This CDR3 has 20 residues. CDR3 region: CASSLADPGLAEVSYNEQFF. The CDR3 nucleotides are TGTGCCAGCAGTTTAGCGGACCCGGGACTAGCGGAGGTCTCCTACAATGAGCAGTTCTTC.

The chain's CDR3 is CASSPALPDTQYF. The CDR3 DNA is TGTGCCAGCAGCCCGGCCCTGCCAGATACGCAGTATTTT. The J gene is TRBJ2-3, the V gene TRBV13, with D uncertain. The CDR3 is made up of 13 amino acids. Trimming shortened V by 5 bases and J by 4 bases, and 10 bases separated the two germline ends. From germline, CDR1 is PRHDT and CDR2 FYEKMQ (reference sequence).

The rearrangement uses TRBV11-2 and TRBJ2-7, with TRBD1 as a possible D gene (5 bases). CDR1 is SGHAT, CDR2 FQNNGV, per germline. This CDR3 contains 15 residues. V gave up 0 bases and J gave up 2 bases, with 11 bases separating them. The CDR3 DNA reads TGTGCCAGCAGCTTAGATAGGGGCTCTGCCTACGAGCAGTACTTC. It codes for CASSLDRGSAYEQYF.

This clonotype was seen ten or more times. This sequence joins TRBV4-3 and TRBJ2-7, with D possibly TRBD1 on 6 matching bases. With 11 bases removed from V and 3 bases from J, the gap between germline ends came to 20 bases. Germline lookup yields CDR1 LGHNA and CDR2 YSLEER. This CDR3 spans 14 amino acids. The CDR3 DNA follows: TGCGCCGTTGCCTGGGCAGGGGTGGACTACGAGCAGTACTTC. Translating it yields CAVAWAGVDYEQYF.

J is TRBJ1-2 and V is TRBV30; no definite D call. V was shortened by 3 bases and J by 0 bases, with 11 bases between the two germline ends. Germline V gene sequence: CDR1 GTSNPN, CDR2 SVGIG (reference sequence). This CDR3 has 14 amino acids. The CDR3 here is CAWRSRETNYGYTF. CDR3 DNA: TGTGCCTGGAGATCGAGGGAGACTAACTATGGCTACACCTTC.

This clonotype turned up a few times. This chain joins TRBV7-9 and TRBJ2-7, with D tentatively TRBD1 (6 bases). This CDR3 contains 15 residues. The V end lost 4 bases, the J end lost 4 bases, and 17 bases lay between the germline ends. The germline gives CDR1 SEHNR, CDR2 FQNEAQ (reference sequence). This CDR3 reads CASSSPLDSHYEQYF. The CDR3 DNA follows: TGTGCCAGCAGCTCTCCCCTGGACAGCCATTACGAGCAGTACTTC.

The chain couples TRBV27 to TRBJ2-1, with TRBD1 identical over 7 bases. Trimming at V came to 0 bases and at J to 7 bases, leaving 3 bases not matched to a gene. The germline V gene has CDR1 MNHEY and CDR2 SMNVEV (reference sequence). The length of the CDR3 is 14 residues. CDR3 protein: CASSLSGTANEQFF. In DNA form, the CDR3 reads TGTGCCAGCAGTTTATCCGGGACAGCTAATGAGCAGTTCTTC.

This chain links TRBV12-3 or TRBV12-4 with TRBJ2-1; tentatively, D is TRBD1 or TRBD2 (5 bases each). V lost 5 bases and J lost 4, with 15 bases in between. The CDR3 spans 15 residues. The CDR3 here is CASSPPGPNYNEQFF. Here the CDR3 DNA reads TGTGCCAGCAGTCCTCCGGGGCCAAATTACAATGAGCAGTTCTTC.

A few counts support this clonotype. The rearrangement joins TRBV7-9 to TRBJ2-7; 9 bases are shared with TRBD2. V shed 5 bases, J shed 4 bases, and the junction held 6 bases outside the gene matches. There are 14 residues in the CDR3. Germline CDR1 and CDR2: SEHNR and FQNEAQ (reference sequence). CDR3: CASSPTSGEYEQYF. CDR3 coding DNA: TGTGCCAGCAGCCCGACTAGCGGAGAATACGAGCAGTACTTC.

This clonotype came up a few times. J is TRBJ2-7 and V is TRBV6-4; D is possibly TRBD1 (11 bases). Trimming removed 2 bases from V and 6 bases from J, with 26 bases in between. Germline assignment: CDR1 MRHNA and CDR2 SNTAGT. CDR3 length: 18 amino acids. Here the CDR3 reads CASSDRDRGTSVQVEQYF. The CDR3 DNA reads as TGTGCCAGCAGTGACCGGGACAGGGGGACTAGCGTTCAAGTCGAGCAGTACTTC.

This clonotype was counted at least ten times. J is TRBJ2-3 and V is TRBV13; weak D call: TRBD2 (5 bases). From germline, CDR1 is PRHDT and CDR2 FYEKMQ (reference sequence). V was clipped by 5 bases and J by 10 bases, with 10 bases between them. The CDR3 totals 11 residues. Here the CDR3 DNA reads TGTGCCAGCAGCCCCATCGGGGCGCAGTATTTT. The encoded protein is CASSPIGAQYF.

The J gene is TRBJ2-5, the V gene TRBV29-1; 9 bases agree with TRBD1. Losses at the gene ends were 5 bases for V and 5 bases for J; bases not matched to a gene: 15. The length of the CDR3 is 16 residues. Per the germline V gene, CDR1 is SQVTM and CDR2 is ANQGSEA. The CDR3 reads CSVQGSGQGPGETQYF. CDR3 DNA sequence: TGCAGCGTTCAAGGGTCTGGACAGGGGCCTGGGGAGACCCAGTACTTC.

This clonotype has only a few counts. The V call is TRBV3-1, the J call TRBJ2-3; D ambiguous. Per germline, CDR1 LGHDT and CDR2 YNNKEL (reference sequence). The CDR3 extends over 13 amino acids. Between the trimmed V and J ends, which lost 0 bases and 10 bases, there was a span of 11 bases. The DNA of the CDR3 is TGTGCCAGCAGCCAAGAAAGAATCTCGCCGCAGTATTTT. Translating it yields CASSQERISPQYF.

The CDR3 bases are TGTGCCAGCAGTGATGGGGTCTCCTCTCCTAATGAAAAACTGTTTTTT. It specifies CASSDGVSSPNEKLFF. The chain carries TRBV2 and TRBJ1-4; D is uncertain. Germline V gives CDR1 SNHLY, CDR2 FYNNEI. V lost 3 bases, J lost 3 bases, and 14 bases lay in between. The CDR3 is made up of 16 amino acids.

This clonotype has a handful of counts. The V and J genes are TRBV10-3 and TRBJ1-3; tentative D call: TRBD1 (6 bases). The germline V gene has CDR1 ENHRY and CDR2 SYGVKD. The CDR3 has 14 amino acids. Trimming shortened V by 3 bases and J by 1 base, and 7 bases separated the two germline ends. CDR3 in DNA: TGTGCCATCAGTGAAACAGGGTCTGGAAACACCATATATTTT. Its protein product is CAISETGSGNTIYF.

This clonotype was detected ten times or more. The chain is built from TRBV5-1 and TRBJ2-1; D tentatively fits TRBD1 or TRBD2 (5 bases each). Germline CDR1 SGHRS, CDR2 YFSETQ. This CDR3 is built from 15 residues. V shed 6 bases and J shed 6 bases, with 19 bases lying between them. The chain's CDR3 is CASTMGPSSFNEQFF. The CDR3 DNA sequence: TGCGCCAGCACCATGGGGCCTAGCAGCTTCAATGAGCAGTTCTTC.

This clonotype was counted between two and nine times. The CDR3 coding sequence is TGTGCCAGCAGCCCCGGGGTGGGGGGGTACAATGAGCAGTTCTTC. It yields the protein CASSPGVGGYNEQFF. V and J are TRBV27 and TRBJ2-1, with 7 nucleotides matching TRBD2. The CDR3 is 15 amino acids. The junction had 9 bases not matched to a gene; V was cut back by 6 bases and J by 4 bases. Germline V gene data show CDR1 as MNHEY and CDR2 as SMNVEV (reference sequence).